This T cell receptor (beta chain) comes out of a study of blood T cells in healthy people across ages. Study-wide results and caveats: Older age coincided with a roughly linear decline in TCR beta diversity per million T cells.

A second PCR, run for roughly 6 to 11 cycles, used a sample-barcoded 5' primer plus a J-beta primer mix. TCRdb reprocessed the 5' RACE reads with MiXCR, giving one entry per CDR3 protein. The table shows around 870,000 distinct CDR3 sequences, with under 35% occurring only once. Turning to this clonotype: Its specificity is unknown.

The germline CDR1 and CDR2 sequences are SEHNR and FQNEAQ (reference sequence). Trimming left V 1 base short and J 5 bases short, with 18 bases between. There are 17 residues in the CDR3. Sequencing was performed on blood. This rearrangement joins TRBV7-9 to TRBJ1-5; D is perhaps TRBD1 (6 bases). The receptor was derived from a woman of 80 years or more in good health. The CDR3 DNA sequence: TGTGCCAGCAGCTTAGGCTTGGCAGGGGCTACTTATCAGCCCCAGCATTTT. This gives the protein CASSLGLAGATYQPQHF.